This TCR beta chain was sequenced during a study of T-cell memory formation after mild COVID-19 (dated by TCRdb to about 2021). For context, the study as a whole: TCR sequence clusters from the two donors were largely donor specific. Longitudinal TCRalpha and TCRbeta repertoire sequencing tracked T-cell clones expanding and contracting after mild COVID-19 in a couple of donors. The cohort was made up of two young adult volunteers, one female and one male, who were previously healthy.

V drops 3 bases and J drops 0 bases, leaving 8 bases in between. From its cysteine to its phenylalanine, the CDR3 spans 15 amino acids. Just CDR3 DNA is preserved here, 45 bases in frame from base 1. Ficoll-Paque density gradient centrifugation was the method used to isolate PBMCs. Of note for this clonotype: It has no known antigen specificity. Per-base qualities were not stored, and no clone one base away is much larger.

Sequencing used an Illumina NovaSeq 6000. cDNA libraries for TCRalpha and TCRbeta were prepared by 5'RACE using constant-segment primers, with sample barcodes and unique molecular identifiers added. Trizol reagent was used to extract RNA from every sample. Amplification of the libraries took two PCR steps, and the second step added a second sample barcode plus Illumina TruSeq adapters. Sequencing of the libraries was done on an Illumina NovaSeq, producing 2 x 150 bp paired-end reads. The original methods were these. The reads were demultiplexed and collapsed into UMI-guided consensus sequences using migec v1.2.7. With mixcr v2.1.11, UMI consensuses were aligned to TRA and TRB V and J templates and assembled into clonotypes. Clonotypes were classified as expanded or contracted when called significant by both edgeR and NoisET, with noise models trained on biological replicates. For edgeR calls, the thresholds were a false discovery rate-adjusted p below 0.01 and a log2 fold-change of 1. As an exploratory analysis of dynamics, max-normalized trajectories of the 1000 most abundant clonotypes were examined with PCA combined with hierarchical clustering. The CD4 or CD8 phenotype of responding clones was assigned using the separately sequenced CD4+ and CD8+ repertoires. TCRdb passed the public sequencing reads through fastp at Q25 and MiXCR, retaining productive beta sequences. Every distinct CDR3 protein forms one entry, paired with its most common genes and DNA. For this entry, the V and J calls and clone size follow TCRdb and not the study's own pipeline. The sample table lists around 300,000 distinct CDR3 sequences, about an eighth of them with a count of one. The ten largest account for 22% of the sample.

What the study reported, not specific to this receptor: The study included only a couple of mild cases, and larger cohorts that include severe cases with pre-infection samples were judged to be necessary. Balanced CD4/CD8 phenotypes were observed for clones contracting from day 15 to 85, whereas a bias towards CD4+ was observed for a second wave of clones expanding from day 15 to 37. The second-wave clones that peaked on day 37 were not confirmed to be SARS-CoV-2 specific. Contracting CD4+ clones were found mainly in CM and EM memory subsets, while CD8+ clones were enriched in EMRA. Some responding clones were detected in pre-infection memory, which suggested that pre-existing cross-reactive memory T cells had joined the SARS-CoV-2 response.

Sequences were obtained from PBMCs or a T cell subset sorted from them (not recorded which). The sequence is built from TRBV12-3 or TRBV12-4 and TRBJ2-2, with the D segment identity uncertain. The receptor was isolated from a man between 18 and 29 years old who had mild COVID-19 (a few samples of this study predate the infection). The sample titles of this study are shuffled in the database, so cell type and time point are left out; the donor was told from shared clones. The CDR3 corresponds to CASSFRGPNTGELFF. The nucleotides are TGTGCCAGCAGTTTTCGCGGCCCGAACACCGGGGAGCTGTTTTTT.